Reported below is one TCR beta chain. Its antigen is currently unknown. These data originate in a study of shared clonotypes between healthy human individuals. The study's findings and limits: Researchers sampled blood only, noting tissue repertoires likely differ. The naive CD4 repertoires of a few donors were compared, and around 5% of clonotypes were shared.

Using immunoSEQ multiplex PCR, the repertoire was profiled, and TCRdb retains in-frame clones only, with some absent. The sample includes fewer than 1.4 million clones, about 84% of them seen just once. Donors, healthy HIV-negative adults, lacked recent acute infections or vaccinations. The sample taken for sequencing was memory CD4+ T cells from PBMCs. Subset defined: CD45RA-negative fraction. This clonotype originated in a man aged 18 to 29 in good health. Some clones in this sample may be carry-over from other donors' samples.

The CDR3 reads CASSTDRGTEAFF. The CDR3 region has the DNA TGTGCCAGCAGCACGGACAGGGGAACTGAAGCTTTCTTT. The chain links TRBV2 to TRBJ1-1; 9 nucleotides agree with TRBD1. Germline V lookup: CDR1 SNHLY, CDR2 FYNNEI. Trimming at V came to 6 bases and at J to 5 bases, leaving 4 bases not matched to a gene. The CDR3 sequence is 13 residues long.